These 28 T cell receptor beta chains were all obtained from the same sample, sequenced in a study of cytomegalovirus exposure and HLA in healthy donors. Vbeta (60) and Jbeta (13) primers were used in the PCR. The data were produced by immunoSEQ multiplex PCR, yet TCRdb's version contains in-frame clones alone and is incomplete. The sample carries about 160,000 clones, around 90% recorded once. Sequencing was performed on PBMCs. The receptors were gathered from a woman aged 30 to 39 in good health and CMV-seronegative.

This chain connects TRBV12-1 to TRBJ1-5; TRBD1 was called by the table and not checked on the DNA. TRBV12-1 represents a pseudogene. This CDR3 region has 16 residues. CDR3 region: CASSSLQGPGNQPQHF. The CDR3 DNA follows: TGTGCCAGCAGCTCCCTGCAGGGGCCGGGCAATCAGCCCCAGCATTTT.

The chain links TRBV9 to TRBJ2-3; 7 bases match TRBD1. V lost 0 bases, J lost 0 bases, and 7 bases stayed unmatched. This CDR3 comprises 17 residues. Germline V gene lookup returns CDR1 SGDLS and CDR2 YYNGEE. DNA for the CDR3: TGTGCCAGCAGCGTAGGTCTCAGGGGGATAAGCACAGATACGCAGTATTTT. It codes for CASSVGLRGISTDTQYF.

The CDR3 loop is CASSLIDRGHPHEQYF. DNA of the CDR3: TGTGCCAGCAGCTTAATTGACAGGGGGCACCCTCACGAGCAGTACTTC. J is TRBJ2-7 and V is TRBV7-8; TRBD1 agrees at 10 bases. Germline V CDR1 and CDR2: SGHVS, FQNEAQ. V lost 2 bases and J lost 5; bases outside the gene matches: 9. The CDR3 loop spans 16 amino acids.

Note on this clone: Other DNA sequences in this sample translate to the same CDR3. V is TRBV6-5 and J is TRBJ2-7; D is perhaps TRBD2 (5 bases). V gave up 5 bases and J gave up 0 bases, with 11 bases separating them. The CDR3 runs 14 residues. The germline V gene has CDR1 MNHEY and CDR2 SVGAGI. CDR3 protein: CASSPSGSSYEQYF. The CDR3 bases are TGTGCCAGCAGTCCCAGCGGTAGCTCCTACGAGCAGTACTTC.

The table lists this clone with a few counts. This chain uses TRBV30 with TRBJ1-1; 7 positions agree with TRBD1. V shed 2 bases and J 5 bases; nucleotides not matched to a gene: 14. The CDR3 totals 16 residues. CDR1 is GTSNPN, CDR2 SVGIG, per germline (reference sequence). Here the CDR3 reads CAWSRWGTGDGTEAFF. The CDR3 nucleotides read TGTGCCTGGAGTCGCTGGGGCACAGGGGATGGGACTGAAGCTTTCTTT.

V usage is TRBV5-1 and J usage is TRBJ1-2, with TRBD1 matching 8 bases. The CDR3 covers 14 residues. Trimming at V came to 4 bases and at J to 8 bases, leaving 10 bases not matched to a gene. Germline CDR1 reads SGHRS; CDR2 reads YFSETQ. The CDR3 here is CASSPDRVMGGYTF. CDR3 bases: TGCGCCAGCAGCCCGGACAGGGTCATGGGAGGCTACACCTTC.

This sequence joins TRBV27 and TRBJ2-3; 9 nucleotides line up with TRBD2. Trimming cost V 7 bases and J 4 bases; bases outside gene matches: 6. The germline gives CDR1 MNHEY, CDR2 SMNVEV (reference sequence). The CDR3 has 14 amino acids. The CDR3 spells CASKGGGEADTQYF. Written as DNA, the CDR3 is TGTGCCAGCAAGGGCGGGGGGGAGGCAGATACGCAGTATTTT.

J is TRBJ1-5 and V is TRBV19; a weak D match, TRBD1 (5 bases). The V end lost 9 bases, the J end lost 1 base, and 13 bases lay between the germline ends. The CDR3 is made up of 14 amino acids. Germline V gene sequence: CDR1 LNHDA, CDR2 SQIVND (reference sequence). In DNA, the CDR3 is TGTGCCAGCTATAACAGGCGGAGCAATCAGCCCCAGCATTTT. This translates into CASYNRRSNQPQHF.

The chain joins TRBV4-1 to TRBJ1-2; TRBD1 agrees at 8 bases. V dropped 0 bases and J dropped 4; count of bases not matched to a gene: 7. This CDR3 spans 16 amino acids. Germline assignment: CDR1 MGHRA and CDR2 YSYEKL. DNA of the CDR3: TGCGCCAGCAGCCAAGACCGCGCAGGGGGCGCCTATGGCTACACCTTC. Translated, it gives CASSQDRAGGAYGYTF.

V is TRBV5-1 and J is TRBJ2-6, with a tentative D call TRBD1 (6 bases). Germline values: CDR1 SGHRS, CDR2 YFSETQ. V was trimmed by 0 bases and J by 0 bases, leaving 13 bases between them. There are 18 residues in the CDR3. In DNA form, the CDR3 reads TGCGCCAGCAGCTTGGCCTGGGGGCAGATCTCTGGGGCCAACGTCCTGACTTTC. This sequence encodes CASSLAWGQISGANVLTF.

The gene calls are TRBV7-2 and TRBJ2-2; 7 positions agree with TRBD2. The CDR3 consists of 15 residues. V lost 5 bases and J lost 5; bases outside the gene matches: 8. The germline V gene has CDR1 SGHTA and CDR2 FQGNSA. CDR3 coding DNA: TGTGCCAGCAGCCCGTGGGGGGGAGGTACCGGGGAGCTGTTTTTT. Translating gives CASSPWGGGTGELFF.

This chain's CDR3 is CASSLGGGSQETQYF. The CDR3 DNA sequence: TGTGCCAGCAGCTTGGGGGGAGGAAGCCAAGAGACCCAGTACTTC. The chain has TRBV5-8 and TRBJ2-5; the D gene is possibly TRBD2 (6 bases). V was pared by 0 bases and J by 1 base, with 10 bases between. CDR3 length: 15 residues. CDR1 is SGHTS, CDR2 YDEGEE, per germline.

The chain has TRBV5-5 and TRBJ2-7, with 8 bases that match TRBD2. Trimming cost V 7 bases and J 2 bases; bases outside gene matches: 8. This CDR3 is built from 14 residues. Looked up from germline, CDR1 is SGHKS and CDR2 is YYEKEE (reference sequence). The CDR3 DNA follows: TGTGCCAGCCAGCGGGAGTCCGGTACCTACGAGCAGTACTTC. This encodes CASQRESGTYEQYF.

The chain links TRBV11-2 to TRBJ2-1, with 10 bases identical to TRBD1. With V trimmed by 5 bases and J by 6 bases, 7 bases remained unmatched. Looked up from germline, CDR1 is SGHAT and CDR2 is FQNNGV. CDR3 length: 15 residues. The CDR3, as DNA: TGTGCCAGCAGCCCTCCGGACAGGGGGGGCAATGAGCAGTTCTTC. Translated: CASSPPDRGGNEQFF.

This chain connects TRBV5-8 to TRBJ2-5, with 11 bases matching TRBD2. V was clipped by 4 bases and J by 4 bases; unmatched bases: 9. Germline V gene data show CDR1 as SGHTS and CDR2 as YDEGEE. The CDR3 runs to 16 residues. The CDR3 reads CASSPWLAGGPETQYF. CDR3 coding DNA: TGTGCCAGCAGCCCCTGGTTAGCGGGGGGGCCAGAGACCCAGTACTTC. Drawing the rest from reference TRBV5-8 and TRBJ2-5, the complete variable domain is EAGVTQSPTHLIKTRGQQATLRCSPISGHTSVYWYQQALGLGLQFLLWYDEGEERNRGNFPPRFSGRQFPNYSSELNVNALELEDSALYLCASSPWLAGGPETQYFGPGTRLLVL.

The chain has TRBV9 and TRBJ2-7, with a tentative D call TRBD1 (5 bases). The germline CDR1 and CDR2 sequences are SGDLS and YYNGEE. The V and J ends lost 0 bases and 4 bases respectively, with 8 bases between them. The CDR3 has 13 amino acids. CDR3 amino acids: CASSVADRYEQYF. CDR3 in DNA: TGTGCCAGCAGCGTAGCCGACAGATACGAGCAGTACTTC. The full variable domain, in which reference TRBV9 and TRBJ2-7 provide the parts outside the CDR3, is DSGVTQTPKHLITATGQRVTLRCSPRSGDLSVYWYQQSLDQGLQFLIQYYNGEERAKGNILERFSAQQFPDLHSELNLSSLELGDSALYFCASSVADRYEQYFGPGTRLTVT.

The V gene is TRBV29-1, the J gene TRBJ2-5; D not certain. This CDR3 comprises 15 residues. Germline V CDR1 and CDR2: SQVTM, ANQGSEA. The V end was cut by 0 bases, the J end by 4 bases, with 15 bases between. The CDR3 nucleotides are TGCAGCGTTGAAGATCGGGTGACCCGCCCAGAGACCCAGTACTTC. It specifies CSVEDRVTRPETQYF.

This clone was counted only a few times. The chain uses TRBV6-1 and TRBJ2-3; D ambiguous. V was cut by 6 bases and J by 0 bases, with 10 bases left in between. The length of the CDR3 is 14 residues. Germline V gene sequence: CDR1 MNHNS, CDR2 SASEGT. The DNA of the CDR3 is TGTGCCAGCAGCCTCTCCCCTAGCACAGATACGCAGTATTTT. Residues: CASSLSPSTDTQYF.

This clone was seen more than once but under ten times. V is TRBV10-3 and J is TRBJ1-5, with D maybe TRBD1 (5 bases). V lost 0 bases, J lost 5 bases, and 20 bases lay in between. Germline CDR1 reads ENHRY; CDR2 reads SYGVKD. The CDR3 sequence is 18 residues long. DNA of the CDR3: TGTGCCATCAGTGAGTCGAGGTCGGGGGGAAGTACTTATCAGCCCCAGCATTTT. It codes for CAISESRSGGSTYQPQHF.

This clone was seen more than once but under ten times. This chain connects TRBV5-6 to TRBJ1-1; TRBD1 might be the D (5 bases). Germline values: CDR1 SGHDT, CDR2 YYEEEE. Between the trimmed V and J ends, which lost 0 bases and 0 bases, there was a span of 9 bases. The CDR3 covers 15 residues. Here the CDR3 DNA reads TGTGCCAGCAGCTTGGCCGGGGGGATGAACACTGAAGCTTTCTTT. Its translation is CASSLAGGMNTEAFF.

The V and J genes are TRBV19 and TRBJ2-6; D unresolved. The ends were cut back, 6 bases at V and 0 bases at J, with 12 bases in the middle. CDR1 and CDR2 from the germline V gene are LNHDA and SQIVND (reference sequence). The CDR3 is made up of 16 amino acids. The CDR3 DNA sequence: TGTGCCAGTAGCCCAGCAGGTCGCTCTGGGGCCAACGTCCTGACTTTC. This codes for CASSPAGRSGANVLTF.

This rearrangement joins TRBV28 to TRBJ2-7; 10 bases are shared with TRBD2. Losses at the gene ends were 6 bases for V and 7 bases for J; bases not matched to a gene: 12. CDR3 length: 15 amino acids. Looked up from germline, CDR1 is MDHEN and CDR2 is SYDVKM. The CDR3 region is CASSRAGTSAGEQYF. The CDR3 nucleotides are TGTGCCAGCAGCAGAGCCGGGACTAGCGCCGGAGAGCAGTACTTC.

CDR3 region: CASSPYGQGGNQPQHF. Written as DNA, the CDR3 is TGTGCCAGCTCCCCGTATGGACAGGGGGGCAATCAGCCCCAGCATTTT. The rearrangement uses TRBV18 and TRBJ1-5; 10 bases are shared with TRBD1. The CDR3 loop spans 16 amino acids. Germline lookup yields CDR1 KGHSH and CDR2 LQKENI. V shed 6 bases, J shed 2 bases, and the junction held 7 bases outside the gene matches.

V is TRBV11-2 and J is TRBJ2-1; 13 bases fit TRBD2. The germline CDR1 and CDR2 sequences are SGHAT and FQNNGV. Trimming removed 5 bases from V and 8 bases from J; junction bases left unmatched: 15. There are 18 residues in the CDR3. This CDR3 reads CASSRGGAGTSGIHEQFF. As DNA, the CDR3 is TGTGCCAGCAGCAGGGGAGGGGCGGGGACTAGCGGGATCCATGAGCAGTTCTTC.

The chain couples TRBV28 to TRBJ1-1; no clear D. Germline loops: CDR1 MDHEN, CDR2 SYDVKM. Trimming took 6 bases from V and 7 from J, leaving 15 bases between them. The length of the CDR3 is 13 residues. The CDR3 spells CASRALIGVEAFF. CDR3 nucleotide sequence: TGTGCCAGCAGAGCCCTCATCGGGGTTGAAGCTTTCTTT.

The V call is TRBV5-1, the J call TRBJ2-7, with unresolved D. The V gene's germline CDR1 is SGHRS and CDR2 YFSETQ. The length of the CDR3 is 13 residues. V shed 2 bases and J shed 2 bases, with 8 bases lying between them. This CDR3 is CASSFDGAYEQYF. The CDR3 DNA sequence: TGCGCCAGCAGCTTCGACGGAGCCTACGAGCAGTACTTC.

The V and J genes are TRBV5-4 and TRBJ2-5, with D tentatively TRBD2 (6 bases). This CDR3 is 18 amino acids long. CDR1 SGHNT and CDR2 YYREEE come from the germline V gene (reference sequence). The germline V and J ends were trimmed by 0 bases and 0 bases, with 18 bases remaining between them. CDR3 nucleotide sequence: TGTGCCAGCAGCTTGGGTGCGGGGCGGGCTGGTTACCAAGAGACCCAGTACTTC. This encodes CASSLGAGRAGYQETQYF.

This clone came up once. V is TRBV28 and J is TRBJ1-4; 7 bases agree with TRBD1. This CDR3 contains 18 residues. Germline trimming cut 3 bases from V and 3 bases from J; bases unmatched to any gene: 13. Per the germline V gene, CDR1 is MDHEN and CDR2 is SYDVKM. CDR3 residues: CASSFRQGRVSANEKLFF. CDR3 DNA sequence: TGTGCCAGCAGTTTTCGACAGGGAAGGGTTTCGGCTAATGAAAAACTGTTTTTT.